The clone carrying this T cell receptor beta chain was detected only a few times. The antigen remains undetermined. This specimen belongs to a study of T cell repertoires in cytomegalovirus infection. TCRdb recomputed calls from the reads with MiXCR, one row per CDR3 protein. The repertoire consists of fewer than 300,000 distinct CDR3 sequences, with about 25% occurring once and the leading ten covering approximately 15%. Per germline, CDR1 SGHRS and CDR2 YFSETQ. V lost 0 bases to trimming and J lost 9 bases; unmatched junction nucleotides: 6. The CDR3 consists of 15 residues. Notes on the study in general: Cumulated frequencies of public TCR beta families served to identify carriers of CMV plus the relevant HLA. CMV-specific TCR beta clonotypes restricted by HLA-C were the ones dominating the ex vivo response.

V is TRBV5-1 and J is TRBJ1-1; TRBD1 matches 12 bases. What was sequenced was PBMCs. The source of this sequence is a human donor in good health (CMV status not recorded). Some clones in this sample may be carry-over from other donors' samples. CDR3 loop: CASSLEGDRGLQAFF. The CDR3 nucleotides read TGCGCCAGCAGCTTGGAGGGGGACAGGGGGCTTCAAGCTTTCTTT.